This T cell receptor (beta chain) was profiled in a study of blood T cell repertoires in COVID-19. Whole-study context: Sites across the United States, Italy and Spain contributed samples from acute and convalescent COVID-19.

The germline V gene encodes CDR1 SNHLY and CDR2 FYNNEI. V lost 5 bases to trimming and J lost 10 bases; unmatched junction nucleotides: 12. This CDR3 has 14 amino acids. Some clones are missing from TCRdb's copy, which holds only in-frame ones; the method was immunoSEQ multiplex PCR. The sample has under 300,000 clones, around 86% seen once. The chain uses TRBV2 and TRBJ1-1, with 8 nucleotides matching TRBD1. The TCR comes from a woman in her sixties with active or convalescent COVID-19. Sequencing used peripheral blood. CDR3 region: CASSPPGQVSGAFF. The CDR3 DNA follows: TGTGCCAGCAGTCCACCGGGACAGGTTTCCGGAGCTTTCTTT.